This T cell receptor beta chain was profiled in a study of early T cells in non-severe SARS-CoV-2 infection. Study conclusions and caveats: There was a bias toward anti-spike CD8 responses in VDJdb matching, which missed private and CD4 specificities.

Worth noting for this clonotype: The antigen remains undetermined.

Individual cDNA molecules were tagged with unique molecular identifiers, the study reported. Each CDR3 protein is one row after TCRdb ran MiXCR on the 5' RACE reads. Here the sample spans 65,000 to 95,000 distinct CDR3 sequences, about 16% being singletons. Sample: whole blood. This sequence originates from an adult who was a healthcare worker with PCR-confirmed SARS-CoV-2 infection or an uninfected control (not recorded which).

The CDR3 spells CASSLAEGLVLYEQFF. The CDR3 DNA reads as TGCGCCAGCAGCTTGGCAGAAGGACTAGTGCTATATGAGCAGTTCTTC. The chain couples TRBV5-1 to TRBJ2-1; the match to TRBD2 covers 7 bases. V shed 0 bases and J 8 bases; nucleotides not matched to a gene: 11. The CDR3 contains 16 residues. Germline CDR1 is SGHRS and CDR2 is YFSETQ.